This T cell receptor (beta chain) is drawn from a study of cytomegalovirus exposure and HLA in healthy donors. General study points: A prior analysis recorded that most TCR beta V segments were productive about 87% or about 30% of the time. Most CMV-associated TCR beta chains were later found to appear HLA-restricted.

To note about this clone: Antigen specificity is unknown.

The PCR was carried out with 60 Vbeta primers and 13 Jbeta primers. Produced via immunoSEQ multiplex PCR; TCRdb's table is partial and in-frame only. The sample has 100,000 to 150,000 clones, 60% to 75% seen once. The clonotype was recovered from a woman between 50 and 59 years old in good health and CMV-seropositive. The material sequenced was PBMCs.

The CDR3 sequence: CASSWQGTYGYTF. The CDR3 DNA reads TGTGCCAGTAGCTGGCAGGGTACCTATGGCTACACCTTC. The chain links TRBV19 to TRBJ1-2, with a possible D match to TRBD1 (5 bases). The CDR3 has 13 residues. Between the trimmed V and J ends, which lost 6 bases and 4 bases, there was a span of 12 bases. Germline V gene lookup returns CDR1 LNHDA and CDR2 SQIVND (reference sequence).